The 7 T cell receptor beta chains listed next were all sequenced from one sample in a study of B cell selection in AIRE deficiency. The sorted conventional CD4 T cells were gated as CD4+CD127+. Profiled with immunoSEQ multiplex PCR; TCRdb holds only in-frame clones, not every one. The data hold about 25,000 clones, with roughly 96% observed a single time. The sample taken for sequencing was conventional CD4+ T cells sorted from PBMCs. Source of these receptors: a human donor with AIRE deficiency.

The chain employs TRBV11-3 and TRBJ1-2; D may be TRBD1 (5 bases). V was trimmed by 2 bases and J by 4 bases, leaving 20 bases between them. CDR1 SGHNT and CDR2 YENEEA come from the germline V gene. The CDR3 is made up of 17 amino acids. The CDR3 loop reads CASSLQGSRATSYGYTF. CDR3 bases: TGTGCCAGCAGCTTACAGGGCTCGAGGGCGACTTCCTATGGCTACACCTTC. The full variable domain, completed using reference TRBV11-3 and TRBJ1-2, is EAGVVQSPRYKIIEKKQPVAFWCNPISGHNTLYWYLQNLGQGPELLIRYENEEAVDDSQLPKDRFSAERLKGVDSTLKIQPAELGDSAVYLCASSLQGSRATSYGYTFGSGTRLTVV.

The chain uses TRBV5-8 and TRBJ2-1, with 9 bases identical to TRBD1. Looked up from germline, CDR1 is SGHTS and CDR2 is YDEGEE. With 4 bases clipped from V and 0 bases from J, the junction kept 2 bases outside the gene matches. This CDR3 contains 15 residues. The DNA for the CDR3 is TGTGCCAGCAGCGGGACAGGGATCTCCTACAATGAGCAGTTCTTC. This gives the protein CASSGTGISYNEQFF.

V usage is TRBV7-9 and J usage is TRBJ1-4; no clear D. Deletions cut 2 bases from V and 8 bases from J, with 15 bases between. CDR3 length: 15 amino acids. The V gene's germline CDR1 is SEHNR and CDR2 FQNEAQ (reference sequence). The CDR3 is CASSLPLGESEKLFF. Written as DNA, the CDR3 is TGTGCCAGCAGCTTACCTCTGGGTGAGAGCGAAAAACTGTTTTTT.

V is TRBV7-8 and J is TRBJ1-5, with a tentative D call TRBD1 (5 bases). From germline, CDR1 is SGHVS and CDR2 FQNEAQ. V was cut by 1 base and J by 7 bases, with 17 bases left in between. CDR3 length: 16 amino acids. This CDR3 reads CASSLDSPRGRQPQHF. CDR3 DNA sequence: TGTGCCAGCAGCTTAGATAGCCCCCGGGGACGCCAGCCCCAGCATTTT.

The V call is TRBV5-1, the J call TRBJ2-1; tentatively, D is TRBD2 (6 bases). The CDR3 length is 15 residues. From germline, CDR1 is SGHRS and CDR2 YFSETQ. Trimming took 0 bases from V and 6 from J, leaving 13 bases between them. CDR3 sequence: CASSLAPGLSNEQFF. CDR3 coding DNA: TGCGCCAGCAGCTTGGCTCCGGGACTGAGCAATGAGCAGTTCTTC.

The chain joins TRBV7-9 to TRBJ2-1; perhaps TRBD2 as D (5 bases). Germline V gene data show CDR1 as SEHNR and CDR2 as FQNEAQ (reference sequence). The CDR3 runs to 16 residues. V gave up 1 base and J gave up 4 bases, with 14 bases separating them. Here the CDR3 DNA reads TGTGCCAGCAGCTTAGAGGAACTAGTGGGTTACAATGAGCAGTTCTTC. Its protein is CASSLEELVGYNEQFF.

In its sample, this clone was seen once. The chain is built from TRBV18 and TRBJ1-6; no clear D gene. Germline CDR1 is KGHSH and CDR2 is LQKENI. V was trimmed by 0 bases and J by 9 bases, leaving 9 bases between them. The length of the CDR3 is 14 residues. The CDR3 spells CASSPPTMGSPLHF. In DNA, the CDR3 is TGTGCCAGCTCACCACCTACGATGGGTTCACCCCTCCACTTT.